This TCR beta chain originates from a study of cytomegalovirus exposure and HLA in healthy donors. Study background: For the approximately 400 genotyped donors, approximately 82% fell within the Caucasian-associated ancestry cluster.

As for this clone: Its specificity is unknown.

Study-level findings and limits: In an earlier analysis, productive rearrangement rates for most beta V segments clustered near 87% or 30%. For cytomegalovirus status, the classifier reportedly gave diagnoses with high specificity and sensitivity.

Primers included in the PCR were 60 Vbeta and 13 Jbeta primers. Assay: immunoSEQ multiplex PCR; the TCRdb copy retains only in-frame clones and omits some. The sample contains 120,000 or so clones, over 65% of which appear only once. V shed 5 bases, J shed 14 bases, and the junction held 13 bases outside the gene matches. Germline V gene data show CDR1 as SEHNR and CDR2 as FQNEAQ (reference sequence). CDR3 length equals 13 residues. The TCR was taken from a young man in good health and CMV-seronegative. The chain has TRBV7-9 and TRBJ1-1, with 8 bases that match TRBD1. The sequenced sample was PBMCs. The CDR3 loop is CASSMDRVGFAFF. CDR3 nucleotide sequence: TGTGCCAGCAGCATGGACAGGGTAGGATTCGCCTTCTTT. The whole variable domain, filled in from reference TRBV7-9 and TRBJ1-1, reads DTGVSQNPRHKITKRGQNVTFRCDPISEHNRLYWYRQTLGQGPEFLTYFQNEAQLEKSRLLSDRFSAERPKGSFSTLEIQRTEQGDSAMYLCASSMDRVGFAFFGQGTRLTVV.